This entry concerns a single TCR beta chain. Its matching antigen is unknown. This sample was included in a study of shared clonotypes between healthy human individuals. Study as a whole: The plates for each donor numbered three CD4 naive, three CD4 memory, two CD8 naive and one CD8 memory.

Donors, without exception, were Caucasian adults residing in Nashville, Tennessee. The study's findings and limits: Relative to their counterparts shared across all four donors, non-shared clonotypes exhibited diminished generation probabilities. The low donor count limited represented genetic and exposure-history diversity.

Profiling relied on immunoSEQ multiplex PCR, and the TCRdb table lists in-frame clones only, not all of them. The sample comprises about 710,000 clones, around three quarters of which are singletons, and 1.5% to 2% rests with the top ten. The receptor was derived from a woman aged 25 to 39 in good health. Sequencing input: memory CD4+ T cells sorted from blood. Specified subset: CD45RA-negative fraction.

The CDR3 region is CASSHTTGGSYNEQFF. In DNA, the CDR3 is TGTGCCAGCAGCCACACCACAGGGGGTTCCTACAATGAGCAGTTCTTC. The chain employs TRBV4-2 and TRBJ2-1; 8 nucleotides match TRBD1. V lost 3 bases, J lost 1 base, and 5 bases stayed unmatched. CDR1 LGHNA and CDR2 YNFKEQ come from the germline V gene. This CDR3 is built from 16 residues.